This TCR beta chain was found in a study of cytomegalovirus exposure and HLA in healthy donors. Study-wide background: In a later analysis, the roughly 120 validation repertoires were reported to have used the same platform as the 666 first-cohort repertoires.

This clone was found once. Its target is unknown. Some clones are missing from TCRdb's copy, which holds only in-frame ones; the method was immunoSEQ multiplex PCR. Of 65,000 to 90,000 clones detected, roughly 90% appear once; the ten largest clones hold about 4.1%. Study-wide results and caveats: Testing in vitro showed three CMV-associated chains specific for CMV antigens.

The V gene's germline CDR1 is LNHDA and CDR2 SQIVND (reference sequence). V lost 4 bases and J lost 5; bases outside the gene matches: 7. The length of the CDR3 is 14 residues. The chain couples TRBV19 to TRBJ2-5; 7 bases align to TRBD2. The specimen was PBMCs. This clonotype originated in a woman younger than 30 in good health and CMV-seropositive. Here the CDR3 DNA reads TGTGCCAGTAGTAGGGACTACGATCTGGAGACCCAGTACTTC. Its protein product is CASSRDYDLETQYF.